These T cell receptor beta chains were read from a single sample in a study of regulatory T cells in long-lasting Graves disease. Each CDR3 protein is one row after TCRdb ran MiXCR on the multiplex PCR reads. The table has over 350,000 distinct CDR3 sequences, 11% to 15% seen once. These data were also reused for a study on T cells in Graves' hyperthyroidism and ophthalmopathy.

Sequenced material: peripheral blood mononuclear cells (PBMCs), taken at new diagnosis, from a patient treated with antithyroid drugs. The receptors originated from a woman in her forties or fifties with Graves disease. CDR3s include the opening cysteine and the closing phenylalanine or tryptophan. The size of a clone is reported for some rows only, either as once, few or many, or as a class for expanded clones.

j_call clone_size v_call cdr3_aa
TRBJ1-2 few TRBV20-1 CSTSVGGGYGYTF
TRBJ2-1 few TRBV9 CASSAETSGAYNEQFF
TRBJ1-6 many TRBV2 CASSEGGYIRSPLHF
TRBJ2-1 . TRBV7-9 CASSLTGGGLAGGSYNEQFF
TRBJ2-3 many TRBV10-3 CAISVRGREPTDTQYF
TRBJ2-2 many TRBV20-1 CSARGRGLDLQLNTGELFF
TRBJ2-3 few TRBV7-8 CASSAATRGTDTQYF
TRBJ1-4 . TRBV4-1 CASSYPGTANEKLFF
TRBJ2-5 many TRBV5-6 CASSPMTSDVKTQYF
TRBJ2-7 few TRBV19 CASSPGIAGVYEQYF
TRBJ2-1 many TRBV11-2 CASSSGLARYNEQFF
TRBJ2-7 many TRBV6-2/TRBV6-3 CASSYSGIYEQYF
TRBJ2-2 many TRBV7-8 CASSPPGLVNTGELFF
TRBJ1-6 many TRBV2 CASRPLGGAHGSPLHF
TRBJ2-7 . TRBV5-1 CASSLAARGYEQYF
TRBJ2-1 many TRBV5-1 CASSRIDRGTDNEQFF
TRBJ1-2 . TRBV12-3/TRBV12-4 CASSFRQYGYTF
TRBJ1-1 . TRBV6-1 CASSESYRGGTEAFF
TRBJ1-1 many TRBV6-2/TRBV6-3 CASSYSRQLNTEAFF
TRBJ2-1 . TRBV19 CASSPGLAGGSSYNEQFF
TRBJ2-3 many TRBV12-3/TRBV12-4 CASSLTGGYSTDTQYF
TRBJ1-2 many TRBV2 CASNRGFYGYTF
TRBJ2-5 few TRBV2 CASSIAGVQETQYF
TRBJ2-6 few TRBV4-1 CASSLQGLSGANVLTF
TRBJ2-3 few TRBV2 CAYTETGGADTQYF
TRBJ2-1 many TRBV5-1 CASSLPPLAPKEHEQFF
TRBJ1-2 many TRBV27 CASSPSTPNYGYTF
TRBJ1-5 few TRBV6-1 CTTRGTGSIHQPQHF
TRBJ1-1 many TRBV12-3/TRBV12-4 CASSRTGGFGEAFF
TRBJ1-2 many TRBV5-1 CASSLRAGHGYTF
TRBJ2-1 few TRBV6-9 CASSYEGADYNEQFF
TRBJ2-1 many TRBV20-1 CSARSQAGAFYNEQFF
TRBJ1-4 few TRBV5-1 CASSFQGTSEKLFF
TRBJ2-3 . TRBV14 CASSQALAAYTDTQYF
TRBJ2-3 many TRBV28 CASNPLAGGPDTQYF
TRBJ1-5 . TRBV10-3 CAIAQGDQPQHF
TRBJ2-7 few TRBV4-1 CASSRAGQGNSEQYF
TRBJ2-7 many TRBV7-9 CASSKDTSVIYEQYF
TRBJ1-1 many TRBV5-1 CASSHKRQGSYTEAFF
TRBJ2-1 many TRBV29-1 CSGGTGNSYNEQFF
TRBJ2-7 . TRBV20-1 CSARPKTGTGGAIFYEQYF
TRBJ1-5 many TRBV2 CASRPYRDQPQHF
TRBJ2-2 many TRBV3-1 CASSLRPWQEKNTGELFF
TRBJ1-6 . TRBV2 CAGSGTGGFNSPLHF
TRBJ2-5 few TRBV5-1 CASSWGTEETQYF
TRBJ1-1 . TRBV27 CASSQIYPGLLRAFF
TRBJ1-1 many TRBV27 CASSIQGGLTEAFF
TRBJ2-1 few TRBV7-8 CASSLLSWEQFF
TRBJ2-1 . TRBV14 CASSLVLASYNEQFF
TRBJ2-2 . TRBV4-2 CASSQVQGGGELFF
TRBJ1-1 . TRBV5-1 CASSLGGTGTEAFF
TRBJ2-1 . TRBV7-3 CASSLQREGHEQFF